This T cell receptor beta chain was recorded in a study of cytomegalovirus exposure and HLA in healthy donors (dated by TCRdb to about 2017). In terms of the full investigation: In an earlier analysis of 550 to 750 of the donors, around 290 Gb of sequence data and some 100 million unique TCR beta sequences from about 190 million T cells were reported. Roughly 5 DR-DQ haplotypes were treated as single units for association and clustering because of strong linkage in the cohort. A later genetic analysis used genome-wide SNP genotypes for about three fifths of the 666 donors, treating that subset as a discovery cohort. In a later analysis, previously published TCR beta repertoires from 550 to 700 donors were re-analyzed and high-resolution HLA genotyping was added so that TCR occurrence patterns could be studied. HLA typing included class I and class II loci at four-digit resolution. Typing coverage varied by locus: roughly 620-640 donors for A, B, C, DRB1 and DQB1; approximately 520 for DQA1; approximately 610 for DPA1; roughly 450 for DPB1. Along with the roughly 710-subject first cohort, a separate validation cohort of over 90 different subjects was used. The aim of the study was to test whether cataloging public T cell receptors could identify signatures of past pathogen exposure. Rather than drawing on any new phenotypic data, the later analysis identified candidate immune exposures from TCR beta sequences and the way those sequences occurred across donors. All discovery cohort repertoires had been generated on a single sequencing platform. An earlier analysis of around 640 of the donors used high-throughput TCR beta sequencing to judge whether each TCR beta V gene segment behaved as functional or pseudogenic. About 310 gigabases of sequencing data and 70 million to 85 million unique TCR sequences were included in an early release covering 550 to 650 HLA-typed donors. The study profiled the T cell repertoires of hundreds of subjects by immunosequencing and related them to cytomegalovirus serostatus. Of the 300 to 500 genotyped donors, 65% to 90% were placed in the genetic ancestry cluster associated with self-reported Caucasian donors. The study combined high-throughput TCR immunosequencing, statistical association of individual TCRs with disease status, and machine learning to predict cytomegalovirus infection status. Donor age, sex, ethnicity and CMV serostatus were compiled together with the repertoire data. Across approximately 400 genotyped donors of the cohort, an average of approximately 200,000 unique TCR beta nucleotide sequences per donor were sequenced, and approximately 17% of those sequences were non-productive. Here is what the overall study found, with its caveats: HLA typing was unavailable for some donors at each locus, so association tests used only the typed subset. Most CMV-associated TCR beta chains appeared to be HLA-restricted in a later analysis, and the HLA associations seemed to be driven largely by CMV exposure. For the cohort, immune exposure information was limited to CMV serostatus. A cluster of highly shared sequence variants was judged likely to represent a technical artifact of the sequencing pipeline. A few of the identified cytomegalovirus-associated TCR beta chains were confirmed in vitro to be specific for cytomegalovirus antigens. Compared with equally common non-associated chains, HLA-associated TCR beta chains in a later analysis were more clonally expanded and had lower generation probabilities. The earlier analysis of nearly 600 of the donors excluded over 15 rarely observed V segments, including chromosome 9 orphons, because counts were too low. The authors suggested that the approach could potentially be generalized to other disease states and immunological phenotypes. In a later analysis, some 17,000 TCR beta sequences were associated with specific HLA alleles at a false discovery rate of 0.05. Broadly in line with IMGT annotations, most TCR beta V segments showed up in productive rearrangements about 87% or about 30% of the time in an earlier analysis of under 700 of the donors. A total of 150 or so TCR beta chains were listed by the study as associated with cytomegalovirus. Assigning TCR associations to individual alleles was difficult when HLA alleles, especially DR and DQ, strongly co-occurred. Sequencing depth was assumed to be roughly uniform across donors in the presence/absence analyses, though that assumption may not hold. While some public TCRs were present in many individuals, most TCR sequences turned up only very rarely across donors. Because the 87-base-pair reads could not distinguish some IMGT-functional V segments, including TRBV6-2 and TRBV6-3, those segments were excluded. Several of the top co-occurrence clusters appeared to be linked to parvovirus B19, influenza, CMV and Epstein-Barr virus, according to a later analysis. An association between a missense DCLRE1C variant and V-gene and J-gene trimming of TCR beta chains was found in a later genetic analysis and replicated in an independent cohort. Cytomegalovirus status was reported to be diagnosed by the classifier with high specificity and sensitivity in both the original and validation cohorts. Linkage disequilibrium might explain the correlated functional status among segregating V segments, but an unknown experimental factor could not be excluded. According to a later analysis, TCR association rates differed among HLA loci, with DRB1 alleles showing the most associated TCRs and HLA-C alleles showing the fewest. According to a later genetic analysis, donors in an Asian-associated ancestry cluster had fewer N-insertions in productive TCRs than the roughly 700-donor mean. A further reported finding was that TCR beta sequences accurately predicted the HLA-A and HLA-B alleles for most subjects in the first cohort. This cohort had only TCR beta chains sequenced, and the lack of alpha or paired-chain data limited which features could be detected.

In total, approximately 690 healthy bone marrow donors made up the cohort. Cohort members were all nominally healthy when sampled, although unrecorded immune exposures were likely present. The donor tested CMV seronegative, placing the donor among the 350 or so seronegative members of the cohort. Each donor provided a peripheral blood sample, and peripheral blood mononuclear cells were used for TCR beta sequencing. Genomic DNA was extracted from the blood cell samples with the Qiagen DNeasy Blood Extraction Kit. Worth noting for this clone: Its antigen is unknown. No base quality values were provided; no much bigger clone lies one nucleotide off.

Library construction relied on the immunoSEQ multiplex PCR assay. A mixture of 60 forward primers for TCR Vbeta segments and 13 reverse primers for TCR Jbeta segments was used in the multiplex PCR. The CDR3 region of rearranged TCR beta genes was amplified from genomic DNA by a multiplex PCR assay. The Illumina HiSeq System was used to sequence the amplified TCR beta libraries as 87-base-pair reads. In the source study's methods: A later analysis counted about 82 million unique TCR beta chains across the 690 or so repertoires, and roughly 10 million of these chains were shared by at least two donors. Raw reads were error-corrected and collapsed into unique sequences by a nearest-neighbor algorithm in which closely related sequences were merged to remove PCR and sequencing errors. Alignment of CDR3 sequences to IMGT reference sequences was used to assign V, D and J gene segments. Each retained sequence needed at least a six-nucleotide match to both a V gene segment and a J gene segment. A rearrangement was called productive if the CDR3 had no stop codons and remained in frame with V and J, and every other rearrangement was called non-productive. CDR3 was defined by IMGT convention, running from the second conserved V-encoded cysteine to the conserved J-encoded phenylalanine. In an earlier analysis of just under 600 of the donors, sequences lacking an unambiguous match to a single V gene segment were excluded. In an earlier analysis of 587 of the donors, a V segment was called functional when productive rearrangements were above 56.7%, and segregating when the standard deviation between donors exceeded 5%. To diagnose cytomegalovirus status from the catalog of TCR beta chain sequences, a statistical classification framework was built. V and J gene assignment, in a later analysis, came from comparing TCR nucleotide sequences with IMGT/GENE-DB human TR gene sequences. A later analysis assigned CDR3 sequences and most-parsimonious VDJ recombination scenarios with the TCRdist pipeline. In a later analysis, each TCR beta chain was defined by its CDR3 amino acid sequence together with its V-gene family, and reads lacking a unique V-gene family were excluded. In a later analysis, 450 to 600 highly shared, low-generation-probability nucleotide sequences were removed to address suspected cross-contamination and a sequencing artifact. For each public chain, a later analysis derived a clonal expansion index from normalized ranks of inferred template counts within each repertoire. Generation probabilities in a later analysis came from a VDJ recombination model fitted to out-of-frame rearrangements, and those results were checked against IGoR. A later analysis scored TCR-TCR, TCR-HLA and TCR-CMV co-occurrence with hypergeometric tests, applying a repertoire-size bias correction to TCR pairs. A later analysis estimated false discovery rates by permuting HLA or CMV assignments 20 times. In a later analysis, co-occurring TCRs were grouped using DBSCAN, and TCRdist sequence similarity was added for clustering within HLA-allele-positive subsets. For co-occurrence clustering, repertoires with fewer than 30,000 or more than 120,000 public chains were excluded, along with five repertoires with anomalous nucleotide sharing. In its TCRdb copy, this immuneACCESS table keeps in-frame sequences only and misses some clones. Where compared with another copy, unresolved V genes explain less than half of these, and the others have no known cause. V and J calls and clone size are copied from that table; D and trimming were computed from the DNA. Recorded for this sample are approximately 140,000 clones; around four fifths of them occurred a single time. Of the sample, approximately 2.1% falls within the top ten clones.

The cysteine opens and the phenylalanine closes a CDR3 of 16 amino acids. This entry keeps only the CDR3 DNA: 48 bases, framed from base 1. Via the germline V gene, CDR1 is MGHRA and CDR2 YSYEKL. V is pared back by 0 bases and J by 7 bases, with 15 bases lying between the germline termini. Recombination linked TRBV4-1 to TRBJ2-2; the D gene is possibly TRBD1, with 6 bases matching. The TCR originated in a man aged 25-45 years in good health and CMV-seronegative. The sequenced sample consisted of PBMCs. Here is the DNA: TGCGCCAGCAGCCAAGATCTTCAGGGGCTAGGCGGGGAGCTGTTTTTT. It translates to CASSQDLQGLGGELFF.